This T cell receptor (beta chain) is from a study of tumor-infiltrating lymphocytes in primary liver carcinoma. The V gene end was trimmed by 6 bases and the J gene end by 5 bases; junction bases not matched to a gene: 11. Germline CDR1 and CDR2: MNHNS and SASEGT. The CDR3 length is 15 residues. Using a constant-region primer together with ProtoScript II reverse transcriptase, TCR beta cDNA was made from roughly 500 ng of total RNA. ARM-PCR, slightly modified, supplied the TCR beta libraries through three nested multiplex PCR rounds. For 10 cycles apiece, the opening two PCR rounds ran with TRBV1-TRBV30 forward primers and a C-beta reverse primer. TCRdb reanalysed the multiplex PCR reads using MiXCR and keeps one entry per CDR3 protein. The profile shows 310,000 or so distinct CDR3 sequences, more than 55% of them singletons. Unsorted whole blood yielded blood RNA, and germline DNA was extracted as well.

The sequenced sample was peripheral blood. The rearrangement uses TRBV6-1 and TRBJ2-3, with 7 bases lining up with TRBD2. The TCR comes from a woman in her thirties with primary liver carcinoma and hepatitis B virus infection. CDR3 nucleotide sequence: TGTGCCAGCAGAAAGCGGGACTCTTCGCAAGATACGCAGTATTTT. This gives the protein CASRKRDSSQDTQYF.